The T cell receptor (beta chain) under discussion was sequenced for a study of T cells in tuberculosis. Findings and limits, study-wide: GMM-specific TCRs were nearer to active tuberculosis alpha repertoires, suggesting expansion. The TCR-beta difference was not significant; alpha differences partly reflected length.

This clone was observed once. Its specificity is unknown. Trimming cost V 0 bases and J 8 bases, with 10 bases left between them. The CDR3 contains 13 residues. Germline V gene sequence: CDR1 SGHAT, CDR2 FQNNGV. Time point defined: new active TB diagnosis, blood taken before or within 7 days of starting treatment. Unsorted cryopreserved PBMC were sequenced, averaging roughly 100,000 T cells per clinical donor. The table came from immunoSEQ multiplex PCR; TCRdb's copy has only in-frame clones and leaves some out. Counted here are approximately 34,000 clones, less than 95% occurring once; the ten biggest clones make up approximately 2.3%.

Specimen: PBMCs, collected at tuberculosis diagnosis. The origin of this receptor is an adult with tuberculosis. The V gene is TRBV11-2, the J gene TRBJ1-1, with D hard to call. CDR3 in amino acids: CASSLDLTGEAFF. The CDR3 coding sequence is TGTGCCAGCAGCTTAGATCTTACGGGGGAAGCTTTCTTT.